Presented here are 22 T cell receptor beta chains from one specimen sequenced in a study of blood T cell repertoires in COVID-19. Generated by immunoSEQ multiplex PCR, the TCRdb table keeps only in-frame clones and is missing some. The sample has 140,000 or so clones; around 90% are singletons. Material: peripheral blood. The receptor source for this set is a man in his 60s with active or convalescent COVID-19.

This rearrangement joins TRBV5-8 to TRBJ2-3; no firm D call. Germline lookup yields CDR1 SGHTS and CDR2 YDEGEE. Trimming removed 6 bases from V and 5 bases from J, with 7 bases in between. The CDR3 is 11 residues long. The CDR3 region is CASIWLDTQYF. The DNA of the CDR3 is TGTGCCAGCATCTGGCTAGATACGCAGTATTTT.

The chain uses TRBV7-9 and TRBJ2-5, with 10 bases fitting TRBD2. The CDR3 runs to 14 residues. The V gene's germline CDR1 is SEHNR and CDR2 FQNEAQ (reference sequence). With V trimmed by 4 bases and J by 5 bases, 4 bases remained unmatched. CDR3: CASSSSGRAETQYF. The DNA of the CDR3 is TGTGCCAGCAGCTCTAGCGGGAGAGCGGAGACCCAGTACTTC.

This chain links TRBV6-5 with TRBJ2-5; D perhaps matches TRBD2 (6 bases). The V end lost 0 bases, the J end lost 5 bases, and 13 bases lay between the germline ends. The CDR3 runs to 15 residues. CDR1 is MNHEY and CDR2 is SVGAGI in the germline V gene. The CDR3 loop reads CASSYSGLTGETQYF. CDR3 in DNA: TGTGCCAGCAGTTACTCGGGACTTACCGGCGAGACCCAGTACTTC.

V and J are TRBV5-4 and TRBJ2-3; a weak D match, TRBD2 (5 bases). The V end lost 2 bases, the J end lost 1 base, and 14 bases lay between the germline ends. The germline V gene encodes CDR1 SGHNT and CDR2 YYREEE (reference sequence). This CDR3 has 16 amino acids. In DNA form, the CDR3 reads TGTGCCAGCAGCTTCAGCGGCAGCACCGGCACAGATACGCAGTATTTT. It specifies CASSFSGSTGTDTQYF. The variable domain in full, with the rest retrieved from reference TRBV5-4 and TRBJ2-3, is ETGVTQSPTHLIKTRGQQVTLRCSSQSGHNTVSWYQQALGQGPQFIFQYYREEENGRGNFPPRFSGLQFPNYSSELNVNALELDDSALYLCASSFSGSTGTDTQYFGPGTRLTVL.

DNA of the CDR3: TGTGCCAGCAGTCCCAGACTAGCGGGCTCCTACGAGCAGTACTTC. It specifies CASSPRLAGSYEQYF. V and J are TRBV28 and TRBJ2-7; TRBD2 aligns across 10 bases. CDR1 MDHEN and CDR2 SYDVKM come from the germline V gene. After removal of 5 bases from V and 0 bases from J, the junction contained 4 bases not matched to a gene. The CDR3 totals 15 residues.

The chain recombines TRBV2 with TRBJ2-2; possibly TRBD1 for D (5 bases). CDR1 and CDR2 (germline): SNHLY, FYNNEI. This CDR3 comprises 12 residues. Trimming removed 8 bases from V and 7 bases from J, with 11 bases in between. The CDR3 protein is CASLGVGGELFF. The CDR3 bases are TGTGCCAGCTTAGGGGTCGGCGGGGAGCTGTTTTTT. Combining the CDR3 with reference TRBV2 and TRBJ2-2 gives the whole variable domain EPEVTQTPSHQVTQMGQEVILRCVPISNHLYFYWYRQILGQKVEFLVSFYNNEISEKSEIFDDQFSVERPDGSNFTLKIRSTKLEDSAMYFCASLGVGGELFFGEGSRLTVL.

V is TRBV11-2 and J is TRBJ2-7; D not resolved. Germline V gives CDR1 SGHAT, CDR2 FQNNGV. V shed 1 base and J shed 3 bases, with 13 bases lying between them. CDR3 length: 15 amino acids. The CDR3 nucleotides read TGTGCCAGCAGCTTAGCCTCTGGCAGTTACTACGAGCAGTACTTC. Its translation: CASSLASGSYYEQYF.

The chain recombines TRBV6-6 with TRBJ2-7; 7 nucleotides agree with TRBD2. There are 14 residues in the CDR3. Germline V gene lookup returns CDR1 MNHNY and CDR2 SVGAGI (reference sequence). V shed 7 bases, J shed 2 bases, and the junction held 8 bases outside the gene matches. The CDR3 spells CASTREGRPYEQYF. DNA of the CDR3: TGTGCCAGCACCAGGGAGGGGCGCCCCTACGAGCAGTACTTC.

This chain joins TRBV4-1 and TRBJ2-5; D call uncertain. This CDR3 has 16 residues. Per the germline V gene, CDR1 is MGHRA and CDR2 is YSYEKL. Trimming removed 1 base from V and 4 bases from J, with 16 bases in between. The CDR3, as DNA: TGCGCCAGCAGCCAAGTGCAGGCTTTAATGTCAGAGACCCAGTACTTC. This codes for CASSQVQALMSETQYF.

This chain connects TRBV18 to TRBJ2-1; 9 positions agree with TRBD2. J gave up 0 bases and V 1 base, and 10 bases lay outside the gene matches. This CDR3 has 19 amino acids. Germline V gene lookup returns CDR1 KGHSH and CDR2 LQKENI. The CDR3 DNA is TGTGCCAGCTCACCACGAGGCCGGTTTAGCGGGAGCTCCTACAATGAGCAGTTCTTC. Protein sequence: CASSPRGRFSGSSYNEQFF.

V gene TRBV2 combines with J gene TRBJ1-3, with D possibly TRBD1 on 5 matching bases. Germline V gene data show CDR1 as SNHLY and CDR2 as FYNNEI. This CDR3 has 12 amino acids. The V end was cut by 11 bases, the J end by 0 bases, with 8 bases between. For the CDR3, the DNA is TGTGCCCCAAGGGGCTCTGGAAACACCATATATTTT. Translating gives CAPRGSGNTIYF.

The rearrangement uses TRBV7-3 and TRBJ2-3, with D perhaps TRBD1 (6 bases). Trimming shortened V by 2 bases and J by 4 bases, and 22 bases separated the two germline ends. The germline CDR1 and CDR2 sequences are SGHTA and FQGTGA. The CDR3 extends over 18 amino acids. Here the CDR3 DNA reads TGTGCCAGCAGCTTACAGGGGATCATAATTTCTCCCCCAGATACGCAGTATTTT. It is translated as CASSLQGIIISPPDTQYF. Complete variable domain (other parts from reference TRBV7-3 and TRBJ2-3): GAGVSQTPSNKVTEKGKYVELRCDPISGHTALYWYRQSLGQGPEFLIYFQGTGAADDSGLPNDRFFAVRPEGSVSTLKIQRTERGDSAVYLCASSLQGIIISPPDTQYFGPGTRLTVL.

The genes are TRBV19 and TRBJ1-3; D is perhaps TRBD1 (5 bases). CDR1 and CDR2 (germline): LNHDA, SQIVND (reference sequence). V dropped 7 bases and J dropped 0 bases, with 10 bases sitting between them. The CDR3 runs 14 residues. Here the CDR3 reads CASNRQLSGNTIYF. Written as DNA, the CDR3 is TGTGCCAGTAATCGACAGCTCTCTGGAAACACCATATATTTT.

The CDR3 coding sequence is TGCAGCGTACTACGACTAGCGCTATACAATGAGCAGTTCTTC. This codes for CSVLRLALYNEQFF. This chain uses TRBV29-1 with TRBJ2-1; TRBD2 agrees at 8 bases. The CDR3 extends over 14 amino acids. V was clipped by 6 bases and J by 4 bases; unmatched bases: 8. Germline CDR1 SQVTM, CDR2 ANQGSEA.

The chain is built from TRBV12-5 and TRBJ1-6; a possible D gene is TRBD1 (5 bases). Trimming removed 11 bases from V and 9 bases from J, with 17 bases in between. The CDR3 has 13 amino acids. Germline V gene sequence: CDR1 LGHNT, CDR2 FRNRAP. The CDR3 DNA reads as TGTGCTTGCCTTCGGGGGGTTTGTTCACCCCTCCACTTT. This encodes CACLRGVCSPLHF.

This clone has a handful of counts. The rearrangement joins TRBV9 to TRBJ1-4, with D uncertain. V was trimmed by 0 bases and J by 2 bases, leaving 8 bases between them. Germline assignment: CDR1 SGDLS and CDR2 YYNGEE. CDR3 length equals 15 residues. CDR3 nucleotides: TGTGCCAGCAGCGTAGGGCCGCAGACTAATGAAAAACTGTTTTTT. Translated, it gives CASSVGPQTNEKLFF. The full variable domain, rest sourced from reference TRBV9 and TRBJ1-4, is DSGVTQTPKHLITATGQRVTLRCSPRSGDLSVYWYQQSLDQGLQFLIQYYNGEERAKGNILERFSAQQFPDLHSELNLSSLELGDSALYFCASSVGPQTNEKLFFGSGTQLSVL.

V and J are TRBV28 and TRBJ1-1; D is unclear. The V gene's germline CDR1 is MDHEN and CDR2 SYDVKM. The CDR3 is made up of 13 amino acids. Deletions cut 5 bases from V and 8 bases from J, with 15 bases between. The CDR3 region has the DNA TGTGCCAGCAGTCCACCCGCGAGCAAGGAAGCTTTCTTT. Protein sequence: CASSPPASKEAFF.

CDR3 nucleotide sequence: TGTGCCAGCAGCTTAGCTGGGGCGCTTGACTATGGCTACACCTTC. Translation gives CASSLAGALDYGYTF. This chain uses TRBV7-9 with TRBJ1-2, with a weak D call TRBD1 (5 bases). CDR1 and CDR2 from the germline V gene are SEHNR and FQNEAQ (reference sequence). This CDR3 spans 15 amino acids. Trimming removed 0 bases from V and 3 bases from J, with 11 bases in between.

V usage is TRBV28 and J usage is TRBJ1-4, with D unclear. Between the trimmed V and J ends, which lost 5 bases and 6 bases, there was a span of 13 bases. Germline CDR1 reads MDHEN; CDR2 reads SYDVKM. The CDR3 covers 14 residues. CDR3 sequence reads: CASSTGDRDEKLFF. CDR3 sequence (DNA): TGTGCCAGCAGTACGGGTGATCGGGATGAAAAACTGTTTTTT.

The chain employs TRBV29-1 and TRBJ2-7; 9 bases are a match to TRBD1. CDR3 length equals 14 residues. Germline trimming cut 3 bases from V and 3 bases from J; bases unmatched to any gene: 6. Per germline, CDR1 SQVTM and CDR2 ANQGSEA. The DNA for the CDR3 is TGCAGCGTTGATACGGGGGACAGGGTCTACGAGCAGTACTTC. Translation gives CSVDTGDRVYEQYF.

The chain recombines TRBV18 with TRBJ1-6, with a possible D match to TRBD1 (5 bases). V was trimmed by 3 bases and J by 6 bases, leaving 15 bases between them. CDR3 length: 16 residues. Germline assignment: CDR1 KGHSH and CDR2 LQKENI. Written as DNA, the CDR3 is TGTGCCAGCTCACCGGCCGGGGGAAGTGGTAATTCACCCCTCCACTTT. Its translation: CASSPAGGSGNSPLHF.

In the case of this clone: The same CDR3 arises from other DNA sequences in this sample as well. The CDR3 nucleotides read TGTGCCAGCAGAAGGACTAGCAGCTACAATGAGCAGTTCTTC. The encoded protein is CASRRTSSYNEQFF. The gene calls are TRBV6-5 and TRBJ2-1, with TRBD2 identical over 8 bases. V trimming: 6 bases; J trimming: 3 bases; junction bases outside the gene matches: 4. Germline V gene sequence: CDR1 MNHEY, CDR2 SVGAGI. The CDR3 contains 14 residues.